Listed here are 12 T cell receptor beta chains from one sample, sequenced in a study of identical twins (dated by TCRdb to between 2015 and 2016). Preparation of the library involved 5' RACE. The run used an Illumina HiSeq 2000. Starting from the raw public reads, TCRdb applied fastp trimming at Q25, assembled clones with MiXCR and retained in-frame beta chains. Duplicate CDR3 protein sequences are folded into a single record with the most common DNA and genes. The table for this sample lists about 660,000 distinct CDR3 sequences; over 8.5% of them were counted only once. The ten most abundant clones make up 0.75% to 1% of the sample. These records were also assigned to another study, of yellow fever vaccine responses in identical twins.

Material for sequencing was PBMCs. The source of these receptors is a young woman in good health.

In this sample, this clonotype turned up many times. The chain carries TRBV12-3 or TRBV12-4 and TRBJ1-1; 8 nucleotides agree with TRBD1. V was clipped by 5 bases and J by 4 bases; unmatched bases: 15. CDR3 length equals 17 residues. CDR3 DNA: TGTGCCAGCAGTCCCCAAAGGGGACAGGCCTTGGTCACTGAAGCTTTCTTT. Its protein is CASSPQRGQALVTEAFF.

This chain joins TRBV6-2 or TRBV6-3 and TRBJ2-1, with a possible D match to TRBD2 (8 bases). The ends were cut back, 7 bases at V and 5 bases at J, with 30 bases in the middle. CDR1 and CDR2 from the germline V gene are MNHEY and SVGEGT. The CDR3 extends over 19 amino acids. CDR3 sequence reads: CASTSGGQGGSGTHNEQFF. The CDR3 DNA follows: TGTGCCAGCACCTCTGGGGGCCAGGGGGGTAGCGGGACTCACAATGAGCAGTTCTTC.

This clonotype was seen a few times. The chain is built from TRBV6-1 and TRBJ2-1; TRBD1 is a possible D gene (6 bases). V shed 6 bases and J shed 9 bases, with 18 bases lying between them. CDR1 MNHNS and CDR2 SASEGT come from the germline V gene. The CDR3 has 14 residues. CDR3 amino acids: CASRAGTKGGEQFF. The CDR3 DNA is TGTGCCAGCAGGGCCGGGACAAAGGGTGGTGAGCAGTTCTTC.

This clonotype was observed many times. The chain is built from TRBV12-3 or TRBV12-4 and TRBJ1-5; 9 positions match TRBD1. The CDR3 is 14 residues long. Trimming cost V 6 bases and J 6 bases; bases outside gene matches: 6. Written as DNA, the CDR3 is TGTGCCAGCAGGTTACAGGGGGCTGTTCAGCCCCAGCATTTT. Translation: CASRLQGAVQPQHF.

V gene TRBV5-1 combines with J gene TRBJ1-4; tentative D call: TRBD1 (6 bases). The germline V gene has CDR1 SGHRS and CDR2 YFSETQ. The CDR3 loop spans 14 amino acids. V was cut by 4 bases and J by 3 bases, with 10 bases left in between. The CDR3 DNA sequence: TGCGCCAGCAGCCCACAGGGCCCTAATGAAAAACTGTTTTTT. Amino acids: CASSPQGPNEKLFF.

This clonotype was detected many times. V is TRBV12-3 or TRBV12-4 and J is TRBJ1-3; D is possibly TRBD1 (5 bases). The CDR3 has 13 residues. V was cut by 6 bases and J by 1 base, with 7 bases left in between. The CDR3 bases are TGTGCCAGCAGCAGGGCTTCTGGAAACACCATATATTTT. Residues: CASSRASGNTIYF.

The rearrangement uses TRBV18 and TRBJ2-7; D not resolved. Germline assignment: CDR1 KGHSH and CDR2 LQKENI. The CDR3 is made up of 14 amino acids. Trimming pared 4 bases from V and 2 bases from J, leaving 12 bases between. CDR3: CASSQAGRAYEQYF. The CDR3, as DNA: TGTGCCAGCTCACAAGCCGGGCGCGCCTACGAGCAGTACTTC.

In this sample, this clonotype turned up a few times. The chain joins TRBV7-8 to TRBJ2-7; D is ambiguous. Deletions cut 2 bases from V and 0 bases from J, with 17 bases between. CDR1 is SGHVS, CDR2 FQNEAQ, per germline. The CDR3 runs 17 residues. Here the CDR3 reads CASSLRVAQQISYEQYF. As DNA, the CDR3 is TGTGCCAGCAGCTTACGGGTAGCTCAACAAATCTCCTACGAGCAGTACTTC.

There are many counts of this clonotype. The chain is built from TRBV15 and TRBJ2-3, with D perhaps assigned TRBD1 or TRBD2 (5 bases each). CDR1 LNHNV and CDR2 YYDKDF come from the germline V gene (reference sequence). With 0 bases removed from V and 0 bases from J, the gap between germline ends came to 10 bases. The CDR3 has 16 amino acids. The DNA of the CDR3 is TGTGCCACCAGCAGAGATGGGGGTCGTAGCACAGATACGCAGTATTTT. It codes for CATSRDGGRSTDTQYF.

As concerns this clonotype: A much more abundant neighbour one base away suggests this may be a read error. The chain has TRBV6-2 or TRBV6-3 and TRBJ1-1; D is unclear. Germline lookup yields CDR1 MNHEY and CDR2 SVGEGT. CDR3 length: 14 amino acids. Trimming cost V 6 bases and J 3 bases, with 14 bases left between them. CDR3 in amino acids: CASSHEAGYTEAFF. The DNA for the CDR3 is TGTGCCAGCAGCCACGAGGCGGGGTACACTGAAGCTTTCTTT.

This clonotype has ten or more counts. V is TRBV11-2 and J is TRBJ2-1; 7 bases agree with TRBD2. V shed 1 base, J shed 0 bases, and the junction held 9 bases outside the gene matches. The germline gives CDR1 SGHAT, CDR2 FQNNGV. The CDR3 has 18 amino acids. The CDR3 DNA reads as TGTGCCAGCAGCTTAGTGGGAGGAGGCGGGGGCTCCTACAATGAGCAGTTCTTC. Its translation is CASSLVGGGGGSYNEQFF.

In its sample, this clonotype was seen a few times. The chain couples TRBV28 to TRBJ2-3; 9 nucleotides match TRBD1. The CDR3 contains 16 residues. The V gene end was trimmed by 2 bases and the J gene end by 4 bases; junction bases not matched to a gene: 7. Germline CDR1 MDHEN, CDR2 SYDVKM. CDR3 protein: CASSLPRTGDPDTQYF. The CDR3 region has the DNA TGTGCCAGCAGTTTACCCCGGACAGGGGACCCAGATACGCAGTATTTT.